This TCR beta chain is from a study of Tregs in tolerant kidney transplant recipients. Study overall: Antibodies separated recipient from donor cells.

Trimming stripped 2 bases from V and 4 bases from J, with 9 bases between. The germline V gene has CDR1 SGHRS and CDR2 YFSETQ. The CDR3 is made up of 13 amino acids. Study outcomes and limitations: Findings come from small patient numbers and require larger validation. Some patients' samples used different primers over time, so nucleotide sequences weren't comparable.

Clones were sequenced by immunoSEQ multiplex PCR, and TCRdb holds only the in-frame ones, with some missing. The repertoire holds 9,000 to 13,000 clones, with approximately 90% as singletons. Remarks on this clone: The antigen remains undetermined.

This receptor was obtained from a human patient who received a combined kidney and bone marrow transplant. The rearrangement links TRBV5-1 to TRBJ1-2; D gene uncertain. Sequencing was performed on Tregs from blood cultured with allogeneic cells, taken before the transplant. This chain's CDR3 is CASSFTPSYGYTF. The CDR3 region has the DNA TGCGCCAGCAGCTTCACCCCGAGCTATGGCTACACCTTC.